The 21 T cell receptor beta chains presented below share a single source sample, sequenced in a study of blood T cells in healthy people across ages. Through a sample-barcoded 5' primer and a J-beta primer mix, a second PCR was run for roughly 6 to 12 cycles. TCRdb re-called the 5' RACE reads with MiXCR, one entry per CDR3 protein. Of hundreds of thousands of distinct CDR3 sequences in the sample, roughly 56% were seen once. Sequencing was carried out using blood. The receptors come from a man aged 40-50 years in good health.

The V and J genes are TRBV13 and TRBJ2-1; tentatively, D is TRBD1 or TRBD2 (5 bases each). CDR3 size: 15 residues. Trimming removed 2 bases at V and 4 bases at J, with 12 bases between. Germline CDR1 is PRHDT and CDR2 is FYEKMQ (reference sequence). DNA for the CDR3: TGTGCCAGCAGCTTAAGGGGACGGCAGTACAATGAGCAGTTCTTC. Translated, it gives CASSLRGRQYNEQFF.

This clonotype came up once. The chain is built from TRBV2 and TRBJ2-5; TRBD2 matches at 9 bases. The V and J ends lost 1 base and 5 bases, in that order; junction bases with no gene match: 8. Per the germline V gene, CDR1 is SNHLY and CDR2 is FYNNEI. There are 16 residues in the CDR3. The CDR3 DNA reads TGTGCCAGCAGTGAAGAAATGCTAGCGGGGTACGAGACCCAGTACTTC. Its protein product is CASSEEMLAGYETQYF.

This clonotype has just a few counts. The rearrangement joins TRBV9 to TRBJ2-1; 9 bases are shared with TRBD2. Germline V gene data show CDR1 as SGDLS and CDR2 as YYNGEE. CDR3 size: 15 residues. The V and J ends lost 3 bases and 8 bases, in that order; junction bases with no gene match: 9. CDR3 DNA sequence: TGTGCCAGCAGCGAGCTGGGGCTAGCGGGGCATGAGCAGTTCTTC. Translation gives CASSELGLAGHEQFF.

This clonotype has only a few counts. This sequence joins TRBV10-3 and TRBJ2-5, with TRBD2 as a possible D gene (5 bases). V lost 5 bases to trimming and J lost 0 bases, with 7 bases between them. This CDR3 has 13 residues. Germline V gene lookup returns CDR1 ENHRY and CDR2 SYGVKD. CDR3 region: CAISSGYQETQYF. The CDR3 nucleotides read TGTGCCATCAGTTCGGGATACCAAGAGACCCAGTACTTC.

The chain uses TRBV20-1 and TRBJ2-1, with D possibly called TRBD1 or TRBD2 (5 bases each). The DNA end lines up better with TRBJ2-7; the J call may be wrong. The CDR3 has 14 residues. Germline lookup yields CDR1 DFQATT and CDR2 SNEGSKA (reference sequence). The CDR3 here is CSARPPEGIHEQYF. DNA of the CDR3: TGCAGTGCTAGACCCCCCGAGGGGATCCACGAGCAGTACTTC.

The chain recombines TRBV7-2 with TRBJ1-5, with a weak D call TRBD1 (5 bases). Trimming left V 4 bases short and J 3 bases short, with 16 bases between. The CDR3 runs to 16 residues. The germline CDR1 and CDR2 sequences are SGHTA and FQGNSA. The CDR3 sequence: CASSSASGTSNQPQHF. CDR3 nucleotides: TGTGCCAGCAGCTCCGCTAGCGGGACTTCCAATCAGCCCCAGCATTTT. Full variable domain (rest looked up from reference TRBV7-2 and TRBJ1-5): GAGVSQSPSNKVTEKGKDVELRCDPISGHTALYWYRQSLGQGLEFLIYFQGNSAPDKSGLPSDRFSAERTGGSVSTLTIQRTQQEDSAVYLCASSSASGTSNQPQHFGDGTRLSIL.

Only a few counts were recorded for this clonotype. The chain employs TRBV10-2 and TRBJ2-7; 13 nucleotides match TRBD2. The CDR3 is 15 amino acids. The V gene end was trimmed by 10 bases and the J gene end by 3 bases; junction bases not matched to a gene: 9. CDR1 is WSHSY, CDR2 SAAADI, per germline. Here the CDR3 DNA reads TGCGCCACCACGGGGGGGACTAGCGGGGACTACGAGCAGTACTTC. This sequence encodes CATTGGTSGDYEQYF.

The chain uses TRBV19 and TRBJ1-1; D gene ambiguous. Between the trimmed V and J ends, which lost 7 bases and 2 bases, there was a span of 11 bases. This CDR3 spans 13 amino acids. Germline V lookup: CDR1 LNHDA, CDR2 SQIVND (reference sequence). The CDR3 sequence is CASKGMGNTEAFF. In DNA, the CDR3 is TGTGCCAGTAAAGGGATGGGTAACACTGAAGCTTTCTTT.

The table lists this clonotype with a few counts. The chain has TRBV29-1 and TRBJ2-1; 7 bases are shared with TRBD1. Germline CDR1 reads SQVTM; CDR2 reads ANQGSEA. The J segment lost 10 bases and the V segment lost 5 bases, leaving 8 bases of the junction unmatched. There are 12 residues in the CDR3. The CDR3 loop is CSVREGAEEQFF. The DNA of the CDR3 is TGCAGCGTTCGTGAGGGGGCTGAAGAGCAGTTCTTC.

The rearrangement links TRBV27 to TRBJ2-5; D may be TRBD2 (6 bases). From germline, CDR1 is MNHEY and CDR2 SMNVEV (reference sequence). The CDR3 runs 15 residues. Trimming shortened V by 0 bases and J by 4 bases, and 12 bases separated the two germline ends. The CDR3 region is CASSLSGTYGETQYF. In DNA form, the CDR3 reads TGTGCCAGCAGTTTATCCGGGACTTACGGAGAGACCCAGTACTTC.

This clonotype was counted only a few times. The V gene is TRBV5-1, the J gene TRBJ2-5; 7 bases match TRBD1. Germline CDR1 and CDR2: SGHRS and YFSETQ. The CDR3 is 14 residues long. V lost 4 bases, J lost 4 bases, and 7 bases stayed unmatched. The DNA of the CDR3 is TGCGCCAGCAGCGGGACAGCTTTTTTAGAGACCCAGTACTTC. Translated: CASSGTAFLETQYF. The full variable domain, in which reference TRBV5-1 and TRBJ2-5 provide the parts outside the CDR3, is KAGVTQTPRYLIKTRGQQVTLSCSPISGHRSVSWYQQTPGQGLQFLFEYFSETQRNKGNFPGRFSGRQFSNSRSEMNVSTLELGDSALYLCASSGTAFLETQYFGPGTRLLVL.

This clonotype was picked up a small number of times. This rearrangement joins TRBV25-1 to TRBJ1-6; 7 positions match TRBD1. V dropped 3 bases and J dropped 15; count of bases not matched to a gene: 11. There are 14 residues in the CDR3. Germline loops: CDR1 MGHDK, CDR2 SYGVNS. The CDR3 sequence: CASSDLTAGDSLHF. The CDR3 DNA sequence: TGTGCCAGCAGTGACCTCACGGCCGGGGACAGCCTCCACTTT.

V gene TRBV21-1 combines with J gene TRBJ2-6. TRBV21-1 is designated a pseudogene. The CDR3 runs to 13 residues. In DNA form, the CDR3 reads TGTGCCCCGGTTTGCTCTGGGGCCAACGTCCTGACTTTC. This encodes CAPVCSGANVLTF.

In its sample, this clonotype was seen a few times. This CDR3 is CASTADSVGQETQYF. CDR3 nucleotide sequence: TGTGCCAGCACCGCCGACAGTGTGGGCCAAGAGACCCAGTACTTC. The gene calls are TRBV2 and TRBJ2-5; tentative D call: TRBD1 (5 bases). The CDR3 sequence is 15 residues long. The V end was cut by 7 bases, the J end by 1 base, with 16 bases between. The germline V gene has CDR1 SNHLY and CDR2 FYNNEI.

The gene calls are TRBV7-9 and TRBJ2-7; D unresolved. This CDR3 is 14 amino acids long. CDR1 is SEHNR and CDR2 is FQNEAQ in the germline V gene (reference sequence). The V end lost 5 bases, the J end lost 2 bases, and 13 bases lay between the germline ends. The CDR3 nucleotides are TGTGCCAGCAGCCCTCGGGTGATCGCCTACGAGCAGTACTTC. Translated: CASSPRVIAYEQYF.

The rearrangement links TRBV5-1 to TRBJ1-5, with a tentative D call TRBD1 (6 bases). CDR1 SGHRS and CDR2 YFSETQ come from the germline V gene. The CDR3 length is 15 residues. The germline V and J ends were trimmed by 0 bases and 3 bases, with 10 bases remaining between them. The CDR3 protein is CASSLAWGHNQPQHF. CDR3 coding DNA: TGCGCCAGCAGCTTGGCTTGGGGGCACAATCAGCCCCAGCATTTT.

This clonotype was seen once. The V and J genes are TRBV7-2 and TRBJ1-4; maybe TRBD1 (5 bases). The V end lost 5 bases, the J end lost 5 bases, and 12 bases lay between the germline ends. The CDR3 has 14 residues. Per germline, CDR1 SGHTA and CDR2 FQGNSA. DNA of the CDR3: TGTGCCAGCAGCCGCCGGGACGCGAATGAAAAACTGTTTTTT. This encodes CASSRRDANEKLFF.

DNA of the CDR3: TGCGCCAGCAGCCCGGACGAGAGCTCCTACAATGAGCAGTTCTTC. Protein product: CASSPDESSYNEQFF. This rearrangement joins TRBV5-1 to TRBJ2-1; D ambiguous. The length of the CDR3 is 15 residues. Germline V gives CDR1 SGHRS, CDR2 YFSETQ. V lost 4 bases, J lost 0 bases, and 11 bases lay in between.

This clonotype turned up a few times. This chain connects TRBV24-1 to TRBJ2-7; 12 positions match TRBD2. The CDR3 spans 16 residues. Germline CDR1 reads KGHDR; CDR2 reads SFDVKD. V trimming: 4 bases; J trimming: 0 bases; junction bases outside the gene matches: 3. The CDR3 is CATSETSGRSSYEQYF. In DNA form, the CDR3 reads TGTGCCACCAGTGAAACTAGCGGGAGGTCCTCCTACGAGCAGTACTTC.

The rearrangement uses TRBV28 and TRBJ1-5; tentatively, D is TRBD1 (6 bases). V lost 7 bases and J lost 3, with 10 bases in between. This CDR3 has 13 amino acids. The germline V gene has CDR1 MDHEN and CDR2 SYDVKM. The CDR3 DNA reads TGTGCCAGCAACCGGGACACCAATCAGCCCCAGCATTTT. Its translation: CASNRDTNQPQHF. The entire variable domain, with the rest obtained from reference TRBV28 and TRBJ1-5, is as follows: DVKVTQSSRYLVKRTGEKVFLECVQDMDHENMFWYRQDPGLGLRLIYFSYDVKMKEKGDIPEGYSVSREKKERFSLILESASTNQTSMYLCASNRDTNQPQHFGDGTRLSIL.

With respect to this clonotype: A read error is possible here, since a much larger clone lies one base away. The chain combines TRBV10-3 with TRBJ2-4; D may be TRBD1 (6 bases). The DNA end favors TRBJ2-7, so the J call may be wrong. The CDR3 is made up of 13 amino acids. The germline gives CDR1 ENHRY, CDR2 SYGVKD. This chain's CDR3 is CAVSESKGDEQYF. The CDR3 region has the DNA TGTGCCGTCAGTGAGTCCAAGGGGGACGAGCAGTACTTC.